These T cell receptor beta chains were read from a single sample in a study of cytomegalovirus exposure and HLA in healthy donors. Data came from immunoSEQ multiplex PCR; TCRdb stores just in-frame clones and leaves some out. The sample yields some 180,000 clones, more than 75% seen once. Sequenced sample: PBMCs. The receptors come from a girl under two years old in good health and CMV-seronegative. CDR3s include the opening cysteine and the closing phenylalanine or tryptophan. D genes are given only for firm matches. Where a row states a size, it is once, few, many or the class of an expanded clone; other rows omit it.

D gene	J gene	V gene	clone size	CDR3 protein	CDR3 DNA
NA	TRBJ2-3	TRBV19	NA	CASNHRRELGTDTQYF	TGTGCCAGTAATCATAGGCGGGAATTGGGCACAGATACGCAGTATTTT
NA	TRBJ2-7	TRBV7-8	NA	CASSLADEQYF	TGTGCCAGCAGCTTAGCCGACGAGCAGTACTTC
TRBD1	TRBJ1-5	TRBV5-6	NA	CASSSQAGTGNQPQHF	TGTGCCAGCAGCTCACAGGCCGGGACAGGCAATCAGCCCCAGCATTTT
TRBD2	TRBJ2-1	TRBV14	NA	CASSRSTGTSGYNEQFF	TGTGCCAGCAGCCGAAGTACCGGGACTAGCGGGTACAATGAGCAGTTCTTC
NA	TRBJ2-3	TRBV6-4	NA	CASSATGKDTQYF	TGTGCCAGCAGTGCCACAGGGAAAGATACGCAGTATTTT
TRBD1	TRBJ2-7	TRBV6-9	NA	CASSYKQGVGYEQYF	TGTGCCAGCAGTTATAAACAGGGGGTAGGCTACGAGCAGTACTTC
NA	TRBJ1-1	TRBV5-6	NA	CASSPYRWGGNNTEAFF	TGTGCCAGCAGCCCTTACAGGTGGGGAGGGAATAACACTGAAGCTTTCTTT
TRBD1	TRBJ1-2	TRBV29-1	once	CSVDSLPTRGHYNYGYTF	TGCAGCGTTGACTCCCTACCGACGAGGGGGCACTATAACTATGGCTACACCTTC
TRBD1	TRBJ2-5	TRBV5-4	NA	CASSGPGQGFETQYF	TGTGCCAGCAGCGGACCGGGACAGGGTTTTGAGACCCAGTACTTC
TRBD2	TRBJ2-1	TRBV30	NA	CAWSVLAGANEQFF	TGTGCCTGGAGTGTACTAGCGGGAGCCAATGAGCAGTTCTTC
NA	TRBJ1-2	TRBV7-8	NA	CASSLVQAEWNYGYTF	TGTGCCAGCAGCTTAGTCCAGGCAGAGTGGAACTATGGCTACACCTTC
TRBD1	TRBJ1-3	TRBV30	NA	CAWSEGQGTGNTIYF	TGTGCCTGGAGTGAGGGACAGGGGACAGGAAACACCATATATTTT
TRBD1	TRBJ1-6	TRBV5-6	NA	CASSTGQGSHSPLHF	TGTGCCAGCAGCACCGGACAGGGAAGCCATTCACCCCTCCACTTT
NA	TRBJ1-1	TRBV29-1	NA	CSTPGAFF	TGCAGCACGCCCGGAGCTTTCTTT